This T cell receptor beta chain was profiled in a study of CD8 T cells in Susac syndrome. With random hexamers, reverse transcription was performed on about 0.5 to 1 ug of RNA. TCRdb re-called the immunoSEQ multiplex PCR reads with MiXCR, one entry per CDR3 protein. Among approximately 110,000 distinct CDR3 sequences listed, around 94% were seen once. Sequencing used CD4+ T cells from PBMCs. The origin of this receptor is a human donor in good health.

The CDR3 nucleotides are TGCAGTGCTAGAGAAGTATACGGGGTATACAATGAGCAGTTCTTC. This gives the protein CSAREVYGVYNEQFF. V and J are TRBV20-1 and TRBJ2-1; a possible D gene is TRBD2 (5 bases). Trimming took off 0 bases at V and 4 bases at J, with 13 bases between the two ends. Germline-derived CDR1 and CDR2 are DFQATT and SNEGSKA (reference sequence). This CDR3 region has 15 residues.